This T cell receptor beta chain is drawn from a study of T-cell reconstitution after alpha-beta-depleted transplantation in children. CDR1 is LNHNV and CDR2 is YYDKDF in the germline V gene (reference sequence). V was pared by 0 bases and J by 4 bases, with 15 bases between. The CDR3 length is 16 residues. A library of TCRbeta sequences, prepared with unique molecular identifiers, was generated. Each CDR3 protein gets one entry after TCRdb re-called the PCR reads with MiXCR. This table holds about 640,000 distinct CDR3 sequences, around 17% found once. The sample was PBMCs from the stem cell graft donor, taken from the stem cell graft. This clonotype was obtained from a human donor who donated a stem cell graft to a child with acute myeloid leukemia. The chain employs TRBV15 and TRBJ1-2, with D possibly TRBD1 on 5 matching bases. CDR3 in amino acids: CATSRDRERGLYGYTF. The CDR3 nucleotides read TGTGCCACCAGCAGAGATCGAGAAAGGGGACTCTATGGCTACACCTTC.